The rows below give T cell receptor beta chains drawn from one sample of a study of a mutant IDH1 vaccine in newly diagnosed glioma. Some clones are missing from TCRdb's copy, which holds only in-frame ones; the method was immunoSEQ multiplex PCR. The table includes 55,000 to 70,000 clones, 60% to 85% detected once. The sample was PBMCs, taken from a glioma patient treated with radiotherapy, temozolomide or both. The receptors were gathered from a man aged 50 to 60 with glioma. CDR3s include the opening cysteine and the closing phenylalanine or tryptophan. The order of the fields is V gene, J gene, clone size, D gene, CDR3 protein, CDR3 DNA. A D gene is named only where the DNA matches it firmly. Size is omitted from some rows. Given values are once, few, many or a class for expanded clones.

>TRBV4-1|TRBJ1-4|NA|NA
CASSQDHGARYEKLFF
TGCGCCAGCAGCCAAGATCACGGGGCGCGGTATGAAAAACTGTTTTTT
>TRBV18|TRBJ1-1|NA|NA
CASSPGIDTEAFF
TGTGCCAGCTCACCAGGGATTGACACTGAAGCTTTCTTT
>TRBV7-2|TRBJ1-5|NA|NA
CASSLELHNQPQHF
TGTGCCAGCAGCTTAGAACTCCACAATCAGCCCCAGCATTTT
>TRBV4-3|TRBJ1-1|NA|NA
CASSRLGGTEAFF
TGCGCCAGCAGCCGCTTGGGAGGGACTGAAGCTTTCTTT
>TRBV27|TRBJ1-1|NA|TRBD1
CASSLSTGATEAFF
TGTGCCAGCAGTTTATCGACAGGGGCCACTGAAGCTTTCTTT
>TRBV7-6|TRBJ2-2|NA|NA
CASSYGPAGELFF
TGTGCCAGCAGCTATGGTCCTGCCGGGGAGCTGTTTTTT
>TRBV9|TRBJ2-3|NA|NA
CASSVVGLGGDTQYF
TGTGCCAGCAGCGTAGTTGGACTTGGTGGGGATACGCAGTATTTT
>TRBV5-1|TRBJ2-2|NA|NA
CASSLDSLRAGELFF
NA
>TRBV19|TRBJ2-3|NA|TRBD2
CASRGGVSTDTQYF
TGTGCCAGTCGGGGGGGGGTTAGCACAGATACGCAGTATTTT
>TRBV19|TRBJ1-5|NA|NA
CASSIQGGGGQPQHF
TGTGCCAGTAGTATTCAGGGCGGAGGCGGTCAGCCCCAGCATTTT
>TRBV7-9|TRBJ1-1|once|NA
CASSLGVVGEAFF
TGTGCCAGCAGCTTAGGAGTGGTTGGTGAAGCTTTCTTT
>TRBV15|TRBJ1-4|few|NA
CATSRETGGVKLFF
TGTGCCACCAGCAGGGAAACAGGCGGGGTAAAACTGTTTTTT
>TRBV19|TRBJ1-2|NA|NA
CASSILRQVEGYTF
TGTGCCAGTAGTATCCTCCGACAGGTTGAGGGCTACACCTTC
>TRBV6-5|TRBJ2-3|NA|NA
CAVRGGGAGSDTQYF
TGTGCCGTCCGGGGAGGGGGGGCCGGGTCAGATACGCAGTATTTT
>TRBV19|TRBJ2-3|few|TRBD2
CASTRTSGGLNTQYF
TGTGCCAGTACCAGGACTAGCGGGGGGTTAAATACGCAGTATTTT
>TRBV10-3|TRBJ2-7|few|NA
CAISEDYEQYF
TGTGCCATCAGTGAGGACTACGAGCAGTACTTC
>TRBV6-4|TRBJ2-3|few|NA
CASSDSEWDTQYF
TGTGCCAGCAGTGACTCTGAGTGGGATACGCAGTATTTT
>TRBV7-8|TRBJ2-7|NA|NA
CASSLSYEQYF
TGTGCCAGCAGCTTGAGCTACGAGCAGTACTTC
>TRBV5-1|TRBJ1-1|NA|NA
CASSVGQNTEAFF
TGCGCCAGCAGCGTAGGACAGAACACTGAAGCTTTCTTT
>TRBV7-2|TRBJ2-5|NA|NA
CASSLIGGKETQYF
TGTGCCAGCAGCTTAATCGGCGGGAAAGAGACCCAGTACTTC
>TRBV10-3|TRBJ1-2|NA|TRBD1
CAISEQGGQVYGYTF
TGTGCCATCAGTGAGCAGGGAGGACAGGTCTATGGCTACACCTTC
>TRBV5-1|TRBJ1-4|NA|NA
CASSKNEKLFF
TGCGCCAGCAGCAAGAATGAAAAACTGTTTTTT
>TRBV30|TRBJ2-7|few|NA
CAWRPPVVVSYEQYF
TGTGCCTGGAGACCCCCAGTGGTGGTCAGCTACGAGCAGTACTTC
>TRBV5-4|TRBJ2-7|NA|NA
CANSPPGIPYEQYF
TGTGCCAACAGCCCCCCAGGGATTCCCTACGAGCAGTACTTC
>TRBV15|TRBJ2-3|NA|NA
CAARYSLSSTDTQYF
TGTGCCGCCCGATACAGCCTTTCCTCCACAGATACGCAGTATTTT
>TRBV7-2|TRBJ1-2|NA|TRBD1
CATTGQGANYGYTF
TGTGCCACCACCGGACAGGGAGCTAACTATGGCTACACCTTC
>TRBV6-6|TRBJ1-6|NA|TRBD1
CASSYGVTGENSPLHF
TGTGCCAGCAGTTATGGGGTGACAGGGGAGAATTCACCCCTCCACTTT
>TRBV25-1|TRBJ1-3|NA|TRBD1
CASRPTRGPGNTIYF
TGTGCCAGCAGGCCAACCAGGGGGCCTGGAAACACCATATATTTT
>TRBV10-3|TRBJ2-5|few|NA
CAISDRVRETQYF
TGTGCCATCAGTGATCGGGTAAGAGAGACCCAGTACTTC
>TRBV9|TRBJ1-4|NA|NA
CASSVAQPTNEKLFF
TGTGCCAGCAGCGTAGCTCAGCCAACTAATGAAAAACTGTTTTTT
>TRBV10-3|TRBJ2-7|NA|TRBD1
CATRPGQGPREQYF
TGTGCCACCCGCCCGGGACAGGGCCCGAGGGAGCAGTACTTC
>TRBV5-1|TRBJ2-5|NA|NA
CASRPGGETQYF
TGCGCCAGCCGCCCTGGGGGGGAGACCCAGTACTTC
>TRBV29-1|TRBJ1-5|NA|NA
CSARGDSNQPQHF
TGCAGCGCCCGGGGGGATAGCAATCAGCCCCAGCATTTT
>TRBV19|TRBJ1-4|NA|NA
CASEGGTNEKLFF
TGTGCCAGTGAGGGTGGAACTAATGAAAAACTGTTTTTT
>TRBV6-6|TRBJ1-5|NA|TRBD1
CASRGGQRPNQPQHF
TGTGCCAGCAGGGGGGGACAGCGCCCCAATCAGCCCCAGCATTTT
>TRBV11-2|TRBJ1-5|NA|NA
CASSPDSYPNQPQHF
TGTGCCAGCAGCCCCGACAGTTACCCCAATCAGCCCCAGCATTTT
>TRBV19|TRBJ1-5|NA|NA
CASSIDSGSQPQHF
TGTGCCAGTAGTATAGATTCAGGGTCTCAGCCCCAGCATTTT
>TRBV7-2|TRBJ2-7|NA|NA
CASSPAPYEQYF
TGTGCCAGCAGCCCCGCCCCCTACGAGCAGTACTTC
>TRBV9|TRBJ2-3|NA|NA
CASRLADTQYF
TGTGCCAGCCGACTAGCAGATACGCAGTATTTT
>TRBV27|TRBJ2-7|few|TRBD1
CASSGTDSAYEQYF
TGTGCCAGCAGTGGGACAGATAGCGCCTACGAGCAGTACTTC
>TRBV29-1|TRBJ2-1|NA|TRBD2
CSVELAAYNEQFF
TGCAGCGTTGAACTAGCGGCATACAATGAGCAGTTCTTC
>TRBV20-1|TRBJ1-2|NA|NA
CSAPVRGGYTF
TGCAGTGCCCCGGTGAGAGGTGGCTACACCTTC